The clone carrying this TCR beta chain was detected a few times. Its antigen remains unknown. The CDR3 has 16 residues. V lost 3 bases and J lost 3, with 15 bases in between. Germline lookup yields CDR1 SGDLS and CDR2 YYNGEE. The data are from a study of CD8+CD57+ T cells in acquired aplastic anemia. General study points: Patient and control CD8+ Simpson's diversity was not significantly different. Found in both controls and patients were around 29 CD8+ CDR3 sequences.

The authors sequenced patients whose flow cytometry had shown CD8+CD57+ cell expansion. Patients, without exception, had severe acquired aplastic anemia. No patient had been given any therapy when blood was sampled. TCR beta VDJ and CDR3 were profiled, and genomic DNA was the template. TCRdb recomputed calls from the reads with MiXCR, one row per CDR3 protein. Of over 150,000 distinct CDR3 sequences listed, 60% to 80% are singletons. Sequenced: sorted CD4+, CD8+, or CD8+CD57+ T cells (not recorded which) from PBMCs. This chain links TRBV9 with TRBJ2-2; D is possibly TRBD2 (5 bases). The clonotype was recovered from a human donor with aplastic anemia. Written as DNA, the CDR3 is TGTGCCAGCAGCGGAGGACTGGAGAGCTACACCGGGGAGCTGTTTTTT. The encoded protein is CASSGGLESYTGELFF.